The present entry profiles one T cell receptor (beta chain) with its context. This sample was taken from a study of blood T cell repertoires in COVID-19. Across the study: From T cells, B-cell-depleted T cells, or PBMCs came the material, which was cDNA or gDNA.

Sequencing used immunoSEQ multiplex PCR; TCRdb keeps in-frame clones, though not all of them. The sample shows some 73,000 clones, 85% of them seen only once. The CDR3 runs to 16 residues. With V trimmed by 0 bases and J by 3 bases, 5 bases remained unmatched. Per the germline V gene, CDR1 is SGDLS and CDR2 is YYNGEE. The genes are TRBV9 and TRBJ2-3, with 9 positions matching TRBD2. The clonotype originates from a woman at least 80 years old with active or convalescent COVID-19. Sequenced input: peripheral blood. The CDR3 reads CASSVDAGGPTDTQYF. In DNA, the CDR3 is TGTGCCAGCAGCGTAGACGCGGGGGGGCCGACAGATACGCAGTATTTT.